This passage covers 27 T cell receptor beta chains from one sample sequenced in a study of T cells after yellow fever vaccination. One entry per CDR3 protein results from TCRdb running MiXCR on the 5' RACE reads. The sample has about 240,000 distinct CDR3 sequences; about 7% are singletons. The specimen was CD4+ T cells sorted from PBMCs, collected 15 days after the yellow fever booster vaccination. The source of these receptors is a man between 25 and 39 years old who received the YFV17D yellow fever vaccine.

This clonotype was observed many times. The V gene is TRBV5-1, the J gene TRBJ2-7; D may be TRBD2 (6 bases). Germline loops: CDR1 SGHRS, CDR2 YFSETQ. Trimming took off 0 bases at V and 2 bases at J, with 9 bases between the two ends. The CDR3 extends over 14 amino acids. The CDR3, as DNA: TGCGCCAGCAGCTTGGCTAGCGACACCTACGAGCAGTACTTC. This encodes CASSLASDTYEQYF.

This clonotype was seen a handful of times. V is TRBV28 and J is TRBJ1-2; D gene ambiguous. Trimming cost V 3 bases and J 4 bases, with 9 bases left between them. Germline V lookup: CDR1 MDHEN, CDR2 SYDVKM. The CDR3 sequence is 13 residues long. The CDR3 spells CASSLGFIYGYTF. The CDR3 DNA is TGTGCCAGCAGTTTGGGATTCATCTATGGCTACACCTTC.

This clonotype was counted between two and nine times. The V gene is TRBV10-2, the J gene TRBJ1-5; 8 bases map to TRBD1. Germline V gene sequence: CDR1 WSHSY, CDR2 SAAADI. V gave up 6 bases and J gave up 3 bases; unmatched junction bases: 7. This CDR3 is built from 15 residues. This CDR3 is CASRSGTGVNQPQHF. The CDR3 DNA sequence: TGCGCCAGCAGATCCGGGACAGGAGTCAATCAGCCCCAGCATTTT.

J is TRBJ2-4 and V is TRBV7-8; tentatively, D is TRBD2 (6 bases). This CDR3 region has 17 residues. V shed 5 bases and J shed 7 bases, with 24 bases lying between them. Germline V CDR1 and CDR2: SGHVS, FQNEAQ. The CDR3 loop is CASSPRGSGDSRNIQYF. The CDR3 DNA sequence: TGTGCCAGCAGCCCTCGGGGTAGCGGAGACTCAAGGAACATTCAGTACTTC.

In this sample, this clonotype turned up a few times. The genes are TRBV13 and TRBJ2-3; D possibly corresponds to TRBD1 (6 bases). The germline gives CDR1 PRHDT, CDR2 FYEKMQ (reference sequence). V lost 3 bases and J lost 5, with 15 bases in between. The CDR3 extends over 15 amino acids. CDR3 sequence reads: CASSFGQTRGDTQYF. The CDR3 nucleotides are TGTGCCAGCAGCTTTGGACAAACCAGGGGAGATACGCAGTATTTT.

This clonotype was picked up a small number of times. The chain employs TRBV20-1 and TRBJ2-7; 8 nucleotides agree with TRBD2. CDR1 and CDR2 from the germline V gene are DFQATT and SNEGSKA (reference sequence). The trim removed 6 bases at V and 0 bases at J, leaving 4 bases unmatched. CDR3 length: 13 residues. The CDR3 spells CSAKRESSYEQYF. The CDR3 nucleotides are TGCAGTGCAAAGCGGGAGTCCTCCTACGAGCAGTACTTC.

This clonotype was seen many times. The chain has TRBV6-5 and TRBJ1-5; perhaps TRBD1 as D (5 bases). The CDR3 length is 18 residues. Trimming took 7 bases from V and 0 from J, leaving 22 bases between them. Germline V gene lookup returns CDR1 MNHEY and CDR2 SVGAGI. CDR3 residues: CASNTHPGLPYSNQPQHF. DNA for the CDR3: TGTGCCAGCAATACCCATCCGGGACTCCCGTATAGCAATCAGCCCCAGCATTTT.

This clonotype was seen more than once but under ten times. This chain connects TRBV12-3 or TRBV12-4 to TRBJ1-2; the D gene is possibly TRBD1 (6 bases). Trimming pared 7 bases from V and 8 bases from J, leaving 14 bases between. The CDR3 contains 12 residues. The CDR3 sequence: CASTPGAGGYTF. CDR3 nucleotide sequence: TGTGCCAGCACCCCGGGGGCGGGAGGCTACACCTTC.

This clonotype was detected many times. The chain joins TRBV12-3 or TRBV12-4 to TRBJ2-5; TRBD2 aligns across 9 bases. The trim removed 7 bases at V and 5 bases at J, leaving 14 bases unmatched. The CDR3 totals 16 residues. The CDR3 bases are TGTGCCAGCACTTATAGCGGGAGATCCGGGTGGGAGACCCAGTACTTC. This sequence encodes CASTYSGRSGWETQYF.

This clonotype was detected ten times or more. The V call is TRBV7-2, the J call TRBJ1-1; D unresolved. V was cut by 0 bases and J by 3 bases, with 11 bases left in between. The germline V gene encodes CDR1 SGHTA and CDR2 FQGNSA. The CDR3 totals 15 residues. The CDR3 spells CASSLAIGQDTEAFF. CDR3 nucleotides: TGTGCCAGCAGCTTAGCCATAGGGCAAGACACTGAAGCTTTCTTT. The entire variable domain, with the rest obtained from reference TRBV7-2 and TRBJ1-1, is as follows: GAGVSQSPSNKVTEKGKDVELRCDPISGHTALYWYRQSLGQGLEFLIYFQGNSAPDKSGLPSDRFSAERTGGSVSTLTIQRTQQEDSAVYLCASSLAIGQDTEAFFGQGTRLTVV.

This clonotype was detected a few times. The chain links TRBV15 to TRBJ2-7; 13 bases map to TRBD2. Germline V gives CDR1 LNHNV, CDR2 YYDKDF (reference sequence). Germline trimming cut 2 bases from V and 5 bases from J; bases unmatched to any gene: 12. The CDR3 has 18 amino acids. The DNA of the CDR3 is TGTGCCACCAGCAGAAATGGCAAAGGACTAGCGGGAGAACACGAGCAGTACTTC. The encoded protein is CATSRNGKGLAGEHEQYF. The full variable domain, in which reference TRBV15 and TRBJ2-7 provide the parts outside the CDR3, is DAMVIQNPRYQVTQFGKPVTLSCSQTLNHNVMYWYQQKSSQAPKLLFHYYDKDFNNEADTPDNFQSRRPNTSFCFLDIRSPGLGDTAMYLCATSRNGKGLAGEHEQYFGPGTRLTVT.

This clonotype was detected ten times or more. The V gene is TRBV7-9, the J gene TRBJ2-7; perhaps D is TRBD1 or TRBD2 (5 bases each). The CDR3 length is 13 residues. V dropped 5 bases and J dropped 5 bases, with 13 bases sitting between them. CDR1 and CDR2 (germline): SEHNR, FQNEAQ (reference sequence). Here the CDR3 reads CASSRGESDEQYF. The CDR3, as DNA: TGTGCCAGCAGCCGAGGGGAGTCAGACGAGCAGTACTTC.

This clonotype was observed many times. The rearrangement joins TRBV7-2 to TRBJ2-1; 8 bases are shared with TRBD1. This CDR3 is 15 amino acids long. V lost 4 bases, J lost 4 bases, and 6 bases stayed unmatched. Germline lookup yields CDR1 SGHTA and CDR2 FQGNSA. The CDR3 spells CASSSDRGGYNEQFF. Here the CDR3 DNA reads TGTGCCAGCAGCTCTGACAGGGGCGGATACAATGAGCAGTTCTTC.

In this sample, this clonotype turned up many times. J is TRBJ2-3 and V is TRBV20-1, with unresolved D. CDR1 DFQATT and CDR2 SNEGSKA come from the germline V gene (reference sequence). Trimming pared 3 bases from V and 2 bases from J, leaving 6 bases between. The CDR3 is made up of 12 amino acids. The CDR3 protein is CSASPHTDTQYF. The CDR3 nucleotides read TGCAGTGCTAGCCCCCACACAGATACGCAGTATTTT.

CDR3 nucleotides: TGCGCCAGCAGCCAAGAGGCCCTTGCTAGCTTTTACGAGCAGTACTTC. Its translation is CASSQEALASFYEQYF. The chain employs TRBV4-3 and TRBJ2-7, with D maybe TRBD2 (5 bases). The CDR3 extends over 16 amino acids. V was trimmed by 0 bases and J by 4 bases, leaving 16 bases between them. The germline CDR1 and CDR2 sequences are LGHNA and YSLEER.

The chain couples TRBV5-1 to TRBJ2-1; TRBD2 might be the D (6 bases). CDR1 is SGHRS and CDR2 is YFSETQ in the germline V gene. V gave up 0 bases and J gave up 3 bases, with 10 bases separating them. This CDR3 has 15 amino acids. The DNA of the CDR3 is TGCGCCAGCAGCTTGGAGGGACTCGACTACAATGAGCAGTTCTTC. This translates into CASSLEGLDYNEQFF.

The J gene is TRBJ1-5, the V gene TRBV12-3 or TRBV12-4, with TRBD1 identical over 8 bases. There are 21 residues in the CDR3. With V trimmed by 6 bases and J by 0 bases, 22 bases remained unmatched. CDR3 amino acids: CASRFKSGDRPLSYSNQPQHF. The CDR3 nucleotides are TGTGCCAGCAGATTCAAAAGTGGGGACAGGCCCCTATCGTATAGCAATCAGCCCCAGCATTTT.

This clonotype was detected a few times. V gene TRBV7-2 combines with J gene TRBJ2-7; D gene unclear. V was trimmed by 1 base and J by 3 bases, leaving 13 bases between them. The CDR3 spans 15 residues. Germline V CDR1 and CDR2: SGHTA, FQGNSA. CDR3 sequence: CASSLEAEGYYEQYF. The CDR3 nucleotides are TGTGCCAGCAGCTTAGAGGCGGAAGGGTACTACGAGCAGTACTTC.

In its sample, this clonotype was seen many times. The chain is built from TRBV12-3 or TRBV12-4 and TRBJ2-7; perhaps TRBD1 as D (6 bases). The CDR3 extends over 14 amino acids. Trimming shortened V by 1 base and J by 3 bases, and 10 bases separated the two germline ends. In nucleotides, the CDR3 is TGTGCCAGCAGTTTAGGGGACAACGACTACGAGCAGTACTTC. Protein product: CASSLGDNDYEQYF.

The chain joins TRBV29-1 to TRBJ2-7; TRBD2 is a possible D gene (6 bases). CDR1 and CDR2 (germline): SQVTM, ANQGSEA. Between the trimmed V and J ends, which lost 0 bases and 7 bases, there was a span of 13 bases. This CDR3 is 13 amino acids long. CDR3 nucleotide sequence: TGCAGCGTTGAAGAGAGGCGGAGGGGTGAGCAGTACTTC. Its translation: CSVEERRRGEQYF.

This clonotype was seen more than once but under ten times. The V gene is TRBV27, the J gene TRBJ2-7; D might be TRBD2 (5 bases). The CDR3 length is 13 residues. Trimming removed 2 bases from V and 2 bases from J, with 7 bases in between. CDR1 is MNHEY and CDR2 is SMNVEV in the germline V gene (reference sequence). CDR3 protein: CASSLRSAYEQYF. The CDR3 coding sequence is TGTGCCAGCAGTTTACGTAGCGCCTACGAGCAGTACTTC.

This clonotype came up a few times. The chain has TRBV11-2 and TRBJ2-1, with D perhaps TRBD1 (5 bases). Between the trimmed V and J ends, which lost 0 bases and 10 bases, there was a span of 16 bases. The CDR3 has 15 amino acids. The germline V gene encodes CDR1 SGHAT and CDR2 FQNNGV. The CDR3 sequence: CASSLDWGEHGEQFF. The CDR3 region has the DNA TGTGCCAGCAGCTTAGATTGGGGCGAACACGGCGAGCAGTTCTTC. Full variable domain (remainder filled in from reference TRBV11-2 and TRBJ2-1): EAGVAQSPRYKIIEKRQSVAFWCNPISGHATLYWYQQILGQGPKLLIQFQNNGVVDDSQLPKDRFSAERLKGVDSTLKIQPAKLEDSAVYLCASSLDWGEHGEQFFGPGTRLTVL.

The table lists this clonotype with a few counts. The CDR3 nucleotides are TGTGCCAGCACAGACGGACCCAATCAGCCCCAGCATTTT. It codes for CASTDGPNQPQHF. V gene TRBV6-2 or TRBV6-3 combines with J gene TRBJ1-5, with D unclear. With 7 bases removed from V and 3 bases from J, the gap between germline ends came to 10 bases. This CDR3 comprises 13 residues. Germline CDR1 and CDR2: MNHEY and SVGEGT.

This clonotype was counted many times. V gene TRBV6-1 combines with J gene TRBJ1-6; 7 positions agree with TRBD1. The junction had 11 bases not matched to a gene; V was cut back by 6 bases and J by 9 bases. CDR3 length equals 15 residues. Germline CDR1 is MNHNS and CDR2 is SASEGT. CDR3 sequence: CASRSPTGRSSPLHF. The CDR3 DNA reads TGTGCCAGCAGATCTCCGACAGGGAGGAGTTCACCCCTCCACTTT.

This clonotype was recorded many times. The chain carries TRBV7-2 and TRBJ1-1; perhaps TRBD1 as D (5 bases). CDR3 length: 15 residues. Per the germline V gene, CDR1 is SGHTA and CDR2 is FQGNSA. The germline V and J ends were trimmed by 3 bases and 0 bases, with 11 bases remaining between them. The CDR3 DNA reads as TGTGCCAGCAGCTTCCTAGGGGCCATGAACACTGAAGCTTTCTTT. Translated, it gives CASSFLGAMNTEAFF.

This clonotype was detected a few times. The chain employs TRBV20-1 and TRBJ1-4; perhaps TRBD1 as D (6 bases). The CDR3 has 13 residues. V shed 2 bases and J shed 8 bases, with 12 bases lying between them. The germline V gene has CDR1 DFQATT and CDR2 SNEGSKA (reference sequence). CDR3 sequence (DNA): TGCAGTGCTAGAATCGGGACACCAGAAAAACTGTTTTTT. Translation: CSARIGTPEKLFF.

CDR3 sequence reads: CASNDGGSGELFF. Here the CDR3 DNA reads TGTGCCAGCAACGATGGGGGATCCGGGGAGCTGTTTTTT. The V call is TRBV28, the J call TRBJ2-2, with D tentatively TRBD1 or TRBD2 (5 bases each). V gave up 7 bases and J gave up 6 bases, with 12 bases separating them. Germline assignment: CDR1 MDHEN and CDR2 SYDVKM. The CDR3 loop spans 13 amino acids. The variable domain in full, with the rest retrieved from reference TRBV28 and TRBJ2-2, is DVKVTQSSRYLVKRTGEKVFLECVQDMDHENMFWYRQDPGLGLRLIYFSYDVKMKEKGDIPEGYSVSREKKERFSLILESASTNQTSMYLCASNDGGSGELFFGEGSRLTVL.